The 12 T cell receptor beta chains listed next were all sequenced from one sample in a study of blood T cell repertoires in COVID-19. Generated by immunoSEQ multiplex PCR, the TCRdb table keeps only in-frame clones and is missing some. The data show 25,000 to 40,000 clones, with roughly 86% seen just once and over 11% held by the top ten. The sample was peripheral blood. The receptor set was obtained from a human donor with active COVID-19. The donor label of this sample is uncertain.

The chain is built from TRBV7-8 and TRBJ1-5, with 9 positions matching TRBD1. The CDR3 is made up of 17 amino acids. The ends lost 5 bases at V and 2 bases at J; junction bases unmatched: 10. Germline CDR1 is SGHVS and CDR2 is FQNEAQ. The CDR3 region has the DNA TGTGCCAGCAGCGCAAGAACAGGGGGCATACGCAATCAGCCCCAGCATTTT. Its protein is CASSARTGGIRNQPQHF.

This chain links TRBV12-3 or TRBV12-4 with TRBJ2-7; perhaps TRBD1 as D (6 bases). The CDR3 length is 13 residues. Trimming took off 2 bases at V and 2 bases at J, with 7 bases between the two ends. For the CDR3, the DNA is TGTGCCAGCAGTTTATACAGGGCCTACGAGCAGTACTTC. Encoded protein: CASSLYRAYEQYF.

This chain links TRBV20-1 with TRBJ1-1; 7 nucleotides align to TRBD1. The CDR3 is 11 amino acids. The junction had 14 bases not matched to a gene; V was cut back by 8 bases and J by 14 bases. Per germline, CDR1 DFQATT and CDR2 SNEGSKA (reference sequence). CDR3 sequence: CSPTIGGGIFF. The CDR3 DNA sequence: TGCAGTCCCACAATCGGAGGGGGCATCTTCTTT.

This clone showed up just once. The genes are TRBV21-1 and TRBJ2-6; the table's D call, TRBD1, has no DNA check behind it. TRBV21-1 is an annotated pseudogene. The CDR3 is 19 amino acids. CDR3 sequence reads: CASSTRDRHKMVGANVLTF. The CDR3 bases are TGTGCCAGCAGCACGCGGGACAGACACAAAATGGTGGGGGCCAACGTCCTGACTTTC.

The chain links TRBV6-5 to TRBJ1-2, with a tentative D call TRBD1 (6 bases). Per the germline V gene, CDR1 is MNHEY and CDR2 is SVGAGI. Trimming stripped 7 bases from V and 5 bases from J, with 14 bases between. The CDR3 length is 13 residues. The CDR3 DNA reads as TGTGCCAGCATCCCGGGACAACGGTATGGCTACACCTTC. It encodes CASIPGQRYGYTF.

This chain joins TRBV6-5 and TRBJ2-7, with D possibly TRBD2 on 5 matching bases. Germline CDR1 reads MNHEY; CDR2 reads SVGAGI. V dropped 3 bases and J dropped 7 bases, with 19 bases sitting between them. The CDR3 length is 15 residues. CDR3 loop: CASSYDSLGQREQYF. For the CDR3, the DNA is TGTGCCAGCAGTTATGATTCACTGGGTCAGCGGGAGCAGTACTTC.

This chain links TRBV9 with TRBJ2-7, with TRBD1 matching 8 bases. J gave up 2 bases and V 0 bases, and 4 bases lay outside the gene matches. Germline V CDR1 and CDR2: SGDLS, YYNGEE. The CDR3 sequence is 15 residues long. For the CDR3, the DNA is TGTGCCAGCAGCGTAGCCCCCAGGGGGCCCTACGAGCAGTACTTC. Translated: CASSVAPRGPYEQYF.

The CDR3 loop reads CAISATSGAYNEQFF. CDR3 sequence (DNA): TGTGCCATCAGTGCGACTAGCGGGGCATACAATGAGCAGTTCTTC. The gene calls are TRBV10-3 and TRBJ2-1; TRBD2 matches at 11 bases. Trimming at V came to 4 bases and at J to 4 bases, leaving 3 bases not matched to a gene. The CDR3 totals 15 residues. Germline CDR1 reads ENHRY; CDR2 reads SYGVKD.

The gene calls are TRBV7-2 and TRBJ2-1; TRBD2 matches 7 bases. Germline CDR1 SGHTA, CDR2 FQGNSA. J lost 7 bases, V lost 2 bases, and 14 bases had no gene match. The CDR3 is 17 residues long. CDR3 sequence: CASSLTARWGLTNEQFF. Here the CDR3 DNA reads TGTGCCAGCAGCTTAACCGCCCGTTGGGGACTAACTAATGAGCAGTTCTTC.

This clone was observed a single time. The V and J genes are TRBV4-2 and TRBJ2-2; D may be TRBD2 (6 bases). The CDR3 is 17 amino acids. The V end was cut by 1 base, the J end by 4 bases, with 16 bases between. Germline lookup yields CDR1 LGHNA and CDR2 YNFKEQ. Here the CDR3 reads CASSQATSSFATGELFF. The DNA of the CDR3 is TGTGCCAGCAGCCAAGCCACTAGCTCCTTCGCCACCGGGGAGCTGTTTTTT.

CDR3 in amino acids: CASSPRSGGGLYNEQFF. Here the CDR3 DNA reads TGTGCCAGCAGCCCCCGTAGCGGGGGGGGGCTCTACAATGAGCAGTTCTTC. The chain has TRBV5-4 and TRBJ2-1; 11 bases are a match to TRBD2. The CDR3 is 17 amino acids. Per germline, CDR1 SGHNT and CDR2 YYREEE (reference sequence). With V trimmed by 4 bases and J by 3 bases, 9 bases remained unmatched.

This chain connects TRBV5-4 to TRBJ2-2; D possibly corresponds to TRBD2 (5 bases). CDR3 length: 13 amino acids. Trimming left V 0 bases short and J 8 bases short, with 8 bases between. Germline CDR1 and CDR2: SGHNT and YYREEE (reference sequence). The CDR3 DNA is TGTGCCAGCAGCTTGGGTGGGAGTGGGGAGCTGTTTTTT. As protein: CASSLGGSGELFF.